The sequence of this T cell receptor (beta chain) was determined in a study of cytomegalovirus exposure and HLA in healthy donors. Study conclusions and caveats: The classifier reportedly diagnosed cytomegalovirus status with high specificity and sensitivity. In a later analysis, parvovirus B19, influenza, CMV and Epstein-Barr virus appeared linked to several top co-occurrence clusters.

The donors gave bone marrow, and they were healthy. PCR used 60 Vbeta primers and 13 Jbeta primers. Generated by immunoSEQ multiplex PCR, the TCRdb table keeps only in-frame clones and is missing some. The sample gives 150,000 or so clones, 60% to 85% of which show up once; roughly 0.82% is in the top ten. Trimming removed 0 bases from V and 0 bases from J, with 12 bases in between. This CDR3 spans 16 amino acids. The V gene's germline CDR1 is SGHNT and CDR2 YYREEE (reference sequence). As regards this clone: Its antigen remains unknown.

Sequenced sample: PBMCs. The rearrangement links TRBV5-4 to TRBJ1-2, with TRBD1 as a possible D gene (6 bases). The source of this sequence is a female donor in good health and CMV-seronegative. The CDR3 protein is CASSLDPGHSNYGYTF. The CDR3 nucleotides are TGTGCCAGCAGCTTGGACCCGGGACATTCTAACTATGGCTACACCTTC.